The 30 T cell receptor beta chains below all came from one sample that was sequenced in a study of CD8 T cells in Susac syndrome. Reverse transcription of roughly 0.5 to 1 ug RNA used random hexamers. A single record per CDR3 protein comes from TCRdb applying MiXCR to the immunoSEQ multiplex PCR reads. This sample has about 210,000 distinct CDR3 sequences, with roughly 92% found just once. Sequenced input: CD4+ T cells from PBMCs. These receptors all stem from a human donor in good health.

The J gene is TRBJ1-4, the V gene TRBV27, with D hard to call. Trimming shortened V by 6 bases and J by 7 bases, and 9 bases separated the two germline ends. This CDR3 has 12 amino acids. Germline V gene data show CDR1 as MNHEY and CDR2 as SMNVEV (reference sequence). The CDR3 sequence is CASSRLGEKLFF. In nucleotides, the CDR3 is TGTGCCAGCAGCCGCTTGGGTGAAAAACTGTTTTTT.

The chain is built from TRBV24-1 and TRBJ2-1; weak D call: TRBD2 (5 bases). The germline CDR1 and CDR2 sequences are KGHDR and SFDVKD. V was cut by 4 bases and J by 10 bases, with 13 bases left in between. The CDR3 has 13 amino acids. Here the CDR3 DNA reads TGTGCCACCAGTGAACCCGGGATGATGGAGCAGTTCTTC. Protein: CATSEPGMMEQFF.

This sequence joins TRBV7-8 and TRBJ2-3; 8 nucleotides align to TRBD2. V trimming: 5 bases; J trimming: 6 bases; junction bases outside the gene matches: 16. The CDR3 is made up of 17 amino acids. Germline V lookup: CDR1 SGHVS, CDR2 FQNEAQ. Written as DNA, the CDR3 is TGTGCCAGCAGCCCCACCCGGAAAGCGGGGGCATCGGATACGCAGTATTTT. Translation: CASSPTRKAGASDTQYF.

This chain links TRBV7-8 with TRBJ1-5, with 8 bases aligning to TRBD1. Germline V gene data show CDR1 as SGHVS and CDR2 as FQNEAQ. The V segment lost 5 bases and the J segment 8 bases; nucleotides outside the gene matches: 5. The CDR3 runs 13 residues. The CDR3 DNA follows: TGTGCCAGCAGCCCAGGGGGCTGGGAGCCCCAGCATTTT. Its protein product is CASSPGGWEPQHF.

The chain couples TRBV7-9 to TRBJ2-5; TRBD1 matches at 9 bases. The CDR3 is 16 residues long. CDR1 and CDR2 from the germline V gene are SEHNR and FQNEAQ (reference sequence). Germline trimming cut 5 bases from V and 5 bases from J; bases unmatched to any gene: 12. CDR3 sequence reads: CASSPGTGGRRETQYF. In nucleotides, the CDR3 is TGTGCCAGCAGCCCTGGAACAGGGGGCCGTCGGGAGACCCAGTACTTC.

The CDR3 protein is CASSLGGEGQPQHF. The DNA for the CDR3 is TGTGCCAGCAGTTTAGGGGGGGAGGGTCAGCCCCAGCATTTT. The chain combines TRBV12-3 or TRBV12-4 with TRBJ1-5; possible D gene TRBD1, 5 bases. The CDR3 has 14 residues. Deletions cut 1 base from V and 6 bases from J, with 10 bases between.

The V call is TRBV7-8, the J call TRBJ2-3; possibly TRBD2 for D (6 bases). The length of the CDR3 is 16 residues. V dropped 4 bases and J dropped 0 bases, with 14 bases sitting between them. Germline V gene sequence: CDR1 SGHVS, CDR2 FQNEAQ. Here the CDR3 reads CASSSSSVTSTDTQYF. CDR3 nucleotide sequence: TGTGCCAGCAGCTCGTCTAGCGTAACTAGCACAGATACGCAGTATTTT.

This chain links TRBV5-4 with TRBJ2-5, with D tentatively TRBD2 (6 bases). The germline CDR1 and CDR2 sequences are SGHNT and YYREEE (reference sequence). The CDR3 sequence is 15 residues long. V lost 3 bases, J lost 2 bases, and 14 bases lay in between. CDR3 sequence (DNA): TGTGCCAGCAGCTGGGGAAAAGGAGGGCAAGAGACCCAGTACTTC. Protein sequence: CASSWGKGGQETQYF.

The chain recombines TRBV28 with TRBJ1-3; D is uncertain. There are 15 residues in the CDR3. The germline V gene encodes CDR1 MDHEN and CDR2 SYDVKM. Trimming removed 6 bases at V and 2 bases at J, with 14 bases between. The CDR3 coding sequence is TGTGCCAGCAGCCCGATCGGTAGGGCTGGAAACACCATATATTTT. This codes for CASSPIGRAGNTIYF.

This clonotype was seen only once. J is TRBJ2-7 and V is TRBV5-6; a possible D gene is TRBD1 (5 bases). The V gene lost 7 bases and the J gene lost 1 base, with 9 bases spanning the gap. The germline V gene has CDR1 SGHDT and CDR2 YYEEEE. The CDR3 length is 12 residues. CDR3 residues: CASGPGSYEQYF. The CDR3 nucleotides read TGTGCCAGCGGGCCAGGGTCCTACGAGCAGTACTTC.

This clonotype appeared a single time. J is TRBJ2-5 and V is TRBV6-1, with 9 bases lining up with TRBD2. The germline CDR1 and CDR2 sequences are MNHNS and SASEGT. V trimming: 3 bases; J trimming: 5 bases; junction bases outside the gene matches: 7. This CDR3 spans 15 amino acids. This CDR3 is CASSDAGGYRETQYF. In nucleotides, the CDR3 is TGTGCCAGCAGTGACGCGGGGGGGTACCGGGAGACCCAGTACTTC.

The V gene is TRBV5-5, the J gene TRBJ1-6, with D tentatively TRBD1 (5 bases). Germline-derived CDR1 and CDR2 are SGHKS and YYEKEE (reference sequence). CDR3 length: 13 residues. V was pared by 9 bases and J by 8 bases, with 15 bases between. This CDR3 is CATAAWGDSPLHF. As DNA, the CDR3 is TGTGCCACAGCAGCTTGGGGCGATTCACCCCTCCACTTT.

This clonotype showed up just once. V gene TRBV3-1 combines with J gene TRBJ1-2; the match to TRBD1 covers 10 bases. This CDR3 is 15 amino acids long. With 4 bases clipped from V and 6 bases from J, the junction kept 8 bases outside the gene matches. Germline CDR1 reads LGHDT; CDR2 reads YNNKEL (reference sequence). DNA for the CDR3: TGTGCCAGCAGCCCCAGCGGGACAGGGGTAAATGGCTACACCTTC. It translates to CASSPSGTGVNGYTF.

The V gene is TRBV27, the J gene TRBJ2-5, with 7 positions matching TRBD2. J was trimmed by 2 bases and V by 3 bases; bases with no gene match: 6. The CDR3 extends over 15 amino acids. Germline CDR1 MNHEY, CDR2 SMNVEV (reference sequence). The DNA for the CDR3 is TGTGCCAGCAGTTTCCAAGCGGGGCGGCAAGAGACCCAGTACTTC. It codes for CASSFQAGRQETQYF.

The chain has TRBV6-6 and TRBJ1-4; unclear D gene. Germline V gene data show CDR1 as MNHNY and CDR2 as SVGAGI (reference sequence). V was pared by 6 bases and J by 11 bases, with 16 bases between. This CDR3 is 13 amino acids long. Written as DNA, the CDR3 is TGTGCCAGCAGCCAAACACCGCCGTGGAAACTGTTTTTT. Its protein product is CASSQTPPWKLFF.

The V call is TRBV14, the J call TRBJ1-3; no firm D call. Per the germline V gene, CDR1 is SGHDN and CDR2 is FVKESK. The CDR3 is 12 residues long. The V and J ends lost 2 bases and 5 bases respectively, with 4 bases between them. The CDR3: CASSQSRNTIYF. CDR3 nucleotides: TGTGCCAGCAGCCAAAGCAGAAACACCATATATTTT.

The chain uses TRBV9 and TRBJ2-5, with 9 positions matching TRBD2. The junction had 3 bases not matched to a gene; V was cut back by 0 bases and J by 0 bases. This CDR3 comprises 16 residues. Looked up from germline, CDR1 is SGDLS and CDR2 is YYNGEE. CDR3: CASSVGAGGYQETQYF. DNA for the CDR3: TGTGCCAGCAGCGTAGGGGCGGGGGGGTACCAAGAGACCCAGTACTTC.

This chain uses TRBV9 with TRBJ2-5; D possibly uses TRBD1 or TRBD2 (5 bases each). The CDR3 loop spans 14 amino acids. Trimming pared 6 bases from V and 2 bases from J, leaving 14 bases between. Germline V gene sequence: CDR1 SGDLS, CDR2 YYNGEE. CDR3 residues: CASTRDPGQETQYF. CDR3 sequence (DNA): TGTGCCAGCACCAGGGACCCAGGGCAAGAGACCCAGTACTTC.

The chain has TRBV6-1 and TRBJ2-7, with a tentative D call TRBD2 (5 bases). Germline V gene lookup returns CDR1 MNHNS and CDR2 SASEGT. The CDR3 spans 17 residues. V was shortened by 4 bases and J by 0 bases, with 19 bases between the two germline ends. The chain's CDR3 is CASSVPLGLPSSYEQYV. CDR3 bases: TGTGCCAGCAGTGTCCCATTAGGACTGCCTAGCTCCTACGAGCAGTACGTC.

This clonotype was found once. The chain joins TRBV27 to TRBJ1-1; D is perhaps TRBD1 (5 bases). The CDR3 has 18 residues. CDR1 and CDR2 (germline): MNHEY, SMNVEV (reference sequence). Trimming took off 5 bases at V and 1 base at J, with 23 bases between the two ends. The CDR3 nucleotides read TGTGCCAGCAGTCTAAAGGGCCGGGGGTGGGGTCGGAACACTGAAGCTTTCTTT. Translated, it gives CASSLKGRGWGRNTEAFF.

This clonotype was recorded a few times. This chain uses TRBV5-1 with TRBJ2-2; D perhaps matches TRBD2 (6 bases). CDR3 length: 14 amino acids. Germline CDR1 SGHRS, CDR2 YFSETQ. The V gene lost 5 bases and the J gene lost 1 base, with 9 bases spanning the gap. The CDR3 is CASRLAENTGELFF. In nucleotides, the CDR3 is TGCGCCAGCAGACTAGCCGAGAACACCGGGGAGCTGTTTTTT.

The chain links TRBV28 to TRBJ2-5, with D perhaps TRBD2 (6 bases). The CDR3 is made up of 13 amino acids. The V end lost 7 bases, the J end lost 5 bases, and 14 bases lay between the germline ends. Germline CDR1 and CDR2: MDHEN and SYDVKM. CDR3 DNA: TGTGCCAGCACCGGGGGTGGCAGGGAGACCCAGTACTTC. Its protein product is CASTGGGRETQYF.

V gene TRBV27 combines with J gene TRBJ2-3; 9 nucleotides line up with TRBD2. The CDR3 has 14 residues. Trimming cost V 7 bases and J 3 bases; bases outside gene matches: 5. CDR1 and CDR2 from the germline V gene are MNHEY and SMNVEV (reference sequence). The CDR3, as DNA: TGTGCCAGCACCCTGGGACTAGCAACAGATACGCAGTATTTT. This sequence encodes CASTLGLATDTQYF.

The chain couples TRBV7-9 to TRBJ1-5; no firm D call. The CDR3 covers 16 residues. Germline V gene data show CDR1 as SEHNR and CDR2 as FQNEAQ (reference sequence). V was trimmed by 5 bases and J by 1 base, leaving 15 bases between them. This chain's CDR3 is CASSLDGYGSNQPQHF. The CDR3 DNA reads TGTGCCAGCAGCCTGGACGGCTACGGCAGCAATCAGCCCCAGCATTTT.

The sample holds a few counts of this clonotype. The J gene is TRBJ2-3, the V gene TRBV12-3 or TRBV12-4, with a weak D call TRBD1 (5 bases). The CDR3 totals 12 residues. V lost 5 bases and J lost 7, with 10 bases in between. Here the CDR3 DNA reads TGTGCCAGCAGTCCTGACAGCAATACGCAGTATTTT. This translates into CASSPDSNTQYF.

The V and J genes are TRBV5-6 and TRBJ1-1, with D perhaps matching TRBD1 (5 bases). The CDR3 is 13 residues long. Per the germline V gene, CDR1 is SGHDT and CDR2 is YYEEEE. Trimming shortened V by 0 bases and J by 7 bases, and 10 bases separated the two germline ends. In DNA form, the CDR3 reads TGTGCCAGCAGCTTGGGGGGGGTCCTTGAAGCTTTCTTT. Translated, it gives CASSLGGVLEAFF.

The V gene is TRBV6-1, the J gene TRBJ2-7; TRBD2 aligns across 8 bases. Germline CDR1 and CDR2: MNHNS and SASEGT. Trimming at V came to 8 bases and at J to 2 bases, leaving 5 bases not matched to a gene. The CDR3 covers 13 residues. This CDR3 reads CASDRGGTYEQYF. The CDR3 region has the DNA TGTGCCAGCGACCGGGGGGGAACCTACGAGCAGTACTTC.

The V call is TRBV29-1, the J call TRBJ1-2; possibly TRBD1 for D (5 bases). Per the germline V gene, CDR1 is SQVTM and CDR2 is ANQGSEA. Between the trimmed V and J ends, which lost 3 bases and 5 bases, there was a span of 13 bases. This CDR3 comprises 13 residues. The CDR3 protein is CSVDPGTRYGYTF. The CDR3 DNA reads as TGCAGCGTTGATCCAGGGACCCGGTATGGCTACACCTTC.

CDR3 nucleotides: TGCAGTGCTAGCCCCCCGACTAGCGGGGGGCAGCCAGATACGCAGTATTTT. Protein: CSASPPTSGGQPDTQYF. This sequence joins TRBV20-1 and TRBJ2-3; 13 bases line up with TRBD2. V lost 3 bases and J lost 4; bases outside the gene matches: 10. CDR3 length: 17 amino acids. The germline V gene has CDR1 DFQATT and CDR2 SNEGSKA (reference sequence).

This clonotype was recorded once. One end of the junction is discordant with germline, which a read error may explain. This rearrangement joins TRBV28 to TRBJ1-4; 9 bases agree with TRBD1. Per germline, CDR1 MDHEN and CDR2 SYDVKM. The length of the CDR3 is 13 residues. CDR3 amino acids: CASRGTGYEKLLF. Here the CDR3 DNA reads TGTGCCAGCAGAGGGACAGGGTACGAAAAACTGCTTTTT.